This T cell receptor (beta chain) was found in a study of cytomegalovirus exposure and HLA in healthy donors. Donors had nominal health at sampling but likely had unrecorded immune exposures. A multiplex PCR was run with 60 Vbeta primers and 13 Jbeta primers. The table came from immunoSEQ multiplex PCR; TCRdb's copy has only in-frame clones and leaves some out. The table lists under 150,000 clones, approximately 84% of them singletons. The CDR3 loop spans 15 amino acids. V dropped 2 bases and J dropped 5 bases, with 13 bases sitting between them. Germline loops: CDR1 SGHTA, CDR2 FQGNSA. This clone was detected only a few times. The antigen is undetermined. Findings of the study overall: A link between a missense DCLRE1C variant and TCR beta V- and J-gene trimming emerged from a later analysis. Per a later analysis, 18,000 or so TCR beta sequences showed association with HLA alleles at 0.05 false discovery rate. Several of the most significant clusters were apparently associated with common viral pathogens in a later analysis.

Material for sequencing was PBMCs. V gene TRBV7-2 combines with J gene TRBJ1-5; the D gene is possibly TRBD1 (5 bases). This clonotype originated in a woman in her forties in good health and CMV-seronegative. CDR3 coding DNA: TGTGCCAGCAGCTTAAGGTGGGGCTCTGATCAGCCCCAGCATTTT. Residues: CASSLRWGSDQPQHF.